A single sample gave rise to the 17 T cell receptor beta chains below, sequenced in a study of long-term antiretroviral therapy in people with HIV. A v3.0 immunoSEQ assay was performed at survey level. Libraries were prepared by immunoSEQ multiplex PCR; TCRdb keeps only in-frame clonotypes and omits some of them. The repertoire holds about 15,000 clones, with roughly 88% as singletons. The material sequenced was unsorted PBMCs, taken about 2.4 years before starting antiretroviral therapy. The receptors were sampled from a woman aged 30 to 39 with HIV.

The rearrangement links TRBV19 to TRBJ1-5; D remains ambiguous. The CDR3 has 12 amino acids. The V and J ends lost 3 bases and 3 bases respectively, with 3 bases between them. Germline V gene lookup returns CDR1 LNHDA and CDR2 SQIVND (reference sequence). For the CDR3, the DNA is TGTGCCAGTAGTATCAACAATCAGCCCCAGCATTTT. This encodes CASSINNQPQHF.

The CDR3 is CASSLAGATANYGYTF. The CDR3 region has the DNA TGTGCCAGCAGCTTAGCAGGGGCTACCGCTAACTATGGCTACACCTTC. The chain has TRBV7-9 and TRBJ1-2, with D possibly matching TRBD1 (5 bases). V was clipped by 0 bases and J by 0 bases, with 11 bases between them. The CDR3 has 16 residues. Per the germline V gene, CDR1 is SEHNR and CDR2 is FQNEAQ (reference sequence).

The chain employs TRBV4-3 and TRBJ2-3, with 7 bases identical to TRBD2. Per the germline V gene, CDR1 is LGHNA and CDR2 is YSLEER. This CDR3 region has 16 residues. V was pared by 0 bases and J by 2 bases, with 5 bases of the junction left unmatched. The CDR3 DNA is TGCGCCAGCAGCCAAGAAGGCGCGGGGGACACAGATACGCAGTATTTT. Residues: CASSQEGAGDTDTQYF.

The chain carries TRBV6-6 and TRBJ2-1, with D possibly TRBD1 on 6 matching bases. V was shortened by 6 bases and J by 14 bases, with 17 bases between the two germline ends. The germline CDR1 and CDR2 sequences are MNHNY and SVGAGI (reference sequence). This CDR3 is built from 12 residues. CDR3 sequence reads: CASSPTRDIEFF. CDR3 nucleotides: TGTGCCAGCAGCCCGACCCGGGACATCGAGTTCTTC.

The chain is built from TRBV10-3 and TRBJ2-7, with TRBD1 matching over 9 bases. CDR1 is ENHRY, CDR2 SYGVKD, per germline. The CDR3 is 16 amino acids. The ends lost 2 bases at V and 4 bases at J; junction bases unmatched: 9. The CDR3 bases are TGTGCCATCAGTGAGCCTCCGGGACAGGGTCTGTACGAGCAGTACTTC. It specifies CAISEPPGQGLYEQYF.

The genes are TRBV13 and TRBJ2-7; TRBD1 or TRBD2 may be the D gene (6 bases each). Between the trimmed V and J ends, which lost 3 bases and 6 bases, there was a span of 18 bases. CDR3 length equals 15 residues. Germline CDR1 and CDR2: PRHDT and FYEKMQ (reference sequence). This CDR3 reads CASSLRGARGLEQYF. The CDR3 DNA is TGTGCCAGCAGCTTGAGGGGGGCCCGTGGGCTCGAGCAGTACTTC.

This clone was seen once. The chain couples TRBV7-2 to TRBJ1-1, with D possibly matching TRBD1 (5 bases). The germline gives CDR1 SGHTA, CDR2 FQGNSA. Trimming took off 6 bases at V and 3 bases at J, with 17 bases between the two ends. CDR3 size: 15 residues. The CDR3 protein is CASRPDSTRHTEAFF. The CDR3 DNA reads TGTGCCAGCAGACCAGACAGTACGAGGCACACTGAAGCTTTCTTT. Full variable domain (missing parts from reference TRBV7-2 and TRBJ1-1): GAGVSQSPSNKVTEKGKDVELRCDPISGHTALYWYRQSLGQGLEFLIYFQGNSAPDKSGLPSDRFSAERTGGSVSTLTIQRTQQEDSAVYLCASRPDSTRHTEAFFGQGTRLTVV.

Here the CDR3 DNA reads TGTGCCAGCAGTTACTCGCCGACTAGCACAGATACGCAGTATTTT. Its protein product is CASSYSPTSTDTQYF. The rearrangement links TRBV6-5 to TRBJ2-3; D gene uncertain. The CDR3 covers 15 residues. Trimming cost V 0 bases and J 0 bases, with 7 bases left between them. Per the germline V gene, CDR1 is MNHEY and CDR2 is SVGAGI.

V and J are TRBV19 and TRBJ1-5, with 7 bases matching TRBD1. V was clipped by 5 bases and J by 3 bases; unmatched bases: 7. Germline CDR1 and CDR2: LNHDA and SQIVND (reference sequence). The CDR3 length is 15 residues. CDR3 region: CASSPGGGFNQPQHF. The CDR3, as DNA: TGTGCCAGTAGTCCAGGGGGAGGGTTCAATCAGCCCCAGCATTTT.

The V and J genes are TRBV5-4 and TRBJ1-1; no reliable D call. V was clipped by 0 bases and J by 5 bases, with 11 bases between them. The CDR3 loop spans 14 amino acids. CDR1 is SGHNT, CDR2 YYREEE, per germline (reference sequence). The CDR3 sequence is CASSLVNRDTEAFF. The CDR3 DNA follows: TGTGCCAGCAGCTTGGTCAATCGAGATACTGAAGCTTTCTTT.

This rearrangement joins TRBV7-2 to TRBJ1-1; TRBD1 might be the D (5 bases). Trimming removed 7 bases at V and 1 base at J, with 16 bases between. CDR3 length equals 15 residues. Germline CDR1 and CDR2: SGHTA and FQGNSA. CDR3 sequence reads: CASNNPGRRNTEAFF. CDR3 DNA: TGTGCCAGCAACAACCCGGGACGCAGGAACACTGAAGCTTTCTTT.

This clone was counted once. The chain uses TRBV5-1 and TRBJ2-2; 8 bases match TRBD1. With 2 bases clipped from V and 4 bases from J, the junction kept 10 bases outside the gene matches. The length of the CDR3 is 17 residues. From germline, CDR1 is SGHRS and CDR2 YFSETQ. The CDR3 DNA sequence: TGCGCCAGCAGCTTAACAGGGGGAATAGGGGGCACCGGGGAGCTGTTTTTT. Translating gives CASSLTGGIGGTGELFF.

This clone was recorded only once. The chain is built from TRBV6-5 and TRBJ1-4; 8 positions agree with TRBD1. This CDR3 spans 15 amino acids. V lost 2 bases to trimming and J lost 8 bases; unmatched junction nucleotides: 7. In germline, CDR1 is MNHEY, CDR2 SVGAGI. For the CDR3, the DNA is TGTGCCAGCAGTTACGCAAACAGGGGGGCGGAAAAACTGTTTTTT. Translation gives CASSYANRGAEKLFF.

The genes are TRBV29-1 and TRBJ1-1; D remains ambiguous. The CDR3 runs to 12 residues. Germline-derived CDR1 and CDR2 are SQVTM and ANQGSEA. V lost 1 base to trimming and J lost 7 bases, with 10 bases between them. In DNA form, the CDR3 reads TGCAGCGTTGAAGTCTCCCGTAATGAAGCTTTCTTT. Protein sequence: CSVEVSRNEAFF.

In nucleotides, the CDR3 is TGTGCCAGCAGCTTAACCACACAGGGGGTGTATGAGCAGTACTTC. This translates into CASSLTTQGVYEQYF. The gene calls are TRBV7-2 and TRBJ2-7; 8 bases are shared with TRBD1. Germline values: CDR1 SGHTA, CDR2 FQGNSA. The CDR3 extends over 15 amino acids. V gave up 2 bases and J gave up 7 bases; unmatched junction bases: 10.

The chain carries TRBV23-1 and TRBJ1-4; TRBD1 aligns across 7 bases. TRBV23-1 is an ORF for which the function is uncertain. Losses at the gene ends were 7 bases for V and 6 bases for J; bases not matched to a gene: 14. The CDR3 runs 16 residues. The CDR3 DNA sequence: TGCGCCAGCAACCCGGGACAGCGACACGCGGATGAAAAACTGTTTTTT. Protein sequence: CASNPGQRHADEKLFF.

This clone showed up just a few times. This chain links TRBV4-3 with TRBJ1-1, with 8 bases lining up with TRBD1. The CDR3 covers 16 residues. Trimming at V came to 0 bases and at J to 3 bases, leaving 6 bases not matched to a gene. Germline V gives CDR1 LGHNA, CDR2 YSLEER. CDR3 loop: CASSQDIATGDTEAFF. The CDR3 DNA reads TGCGCCAGCAGCCAAGATATCGCGACAGGGGACACTGAAGCTTTCTTT.